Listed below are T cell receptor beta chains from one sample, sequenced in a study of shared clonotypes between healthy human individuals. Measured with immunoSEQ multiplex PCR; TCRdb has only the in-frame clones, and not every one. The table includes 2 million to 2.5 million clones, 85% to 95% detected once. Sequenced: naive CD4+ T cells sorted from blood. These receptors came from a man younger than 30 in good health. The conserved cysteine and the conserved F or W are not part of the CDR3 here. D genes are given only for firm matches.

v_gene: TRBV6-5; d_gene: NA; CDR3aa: ASSGMGRSYEQY
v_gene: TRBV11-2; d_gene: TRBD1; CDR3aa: ASSLALSSGGQNEKLF
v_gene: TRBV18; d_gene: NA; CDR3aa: ASSPRSDTQY
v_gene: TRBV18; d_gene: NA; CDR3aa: ASSPSATREQY
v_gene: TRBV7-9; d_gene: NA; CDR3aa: ASSLAWREAEKLF
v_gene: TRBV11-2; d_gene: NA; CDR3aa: ASSFQGPDSPLH
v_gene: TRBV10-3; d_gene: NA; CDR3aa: AISDTGDSHEQY
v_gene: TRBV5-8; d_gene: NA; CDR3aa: ASSLQGRYSGNTIY
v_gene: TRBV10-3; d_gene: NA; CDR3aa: AARQDYNQPQH
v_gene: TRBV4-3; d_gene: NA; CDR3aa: ASSQVVGASYEQY
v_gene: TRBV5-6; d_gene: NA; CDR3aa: ASSYLGRSYNEQF
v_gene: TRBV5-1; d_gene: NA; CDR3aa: ASGFGNSPLH
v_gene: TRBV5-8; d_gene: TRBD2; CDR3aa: ASSRGSLRTDTQY
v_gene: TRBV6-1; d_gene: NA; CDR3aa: ASSGRDSGNTIY
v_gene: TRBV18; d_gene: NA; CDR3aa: ASSQPGTVTYEQY
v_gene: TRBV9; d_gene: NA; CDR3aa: ASSVAGAYNEQF
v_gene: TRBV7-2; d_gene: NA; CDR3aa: ASSLGAGNTIY
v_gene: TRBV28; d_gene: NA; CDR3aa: ASEGPRGEQY
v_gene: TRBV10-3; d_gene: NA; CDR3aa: AISERAQRADTQY
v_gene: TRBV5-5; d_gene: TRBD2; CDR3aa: ASSLGLAGEIYEQY
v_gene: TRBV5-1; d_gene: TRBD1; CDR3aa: ASSLRGGQGTYEQY
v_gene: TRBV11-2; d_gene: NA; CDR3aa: ASSLGGTKNSPLH
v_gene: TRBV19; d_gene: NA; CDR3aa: ASSQGFSNQPQH
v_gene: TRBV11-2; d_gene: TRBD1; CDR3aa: ASSLNRGQGNEQF
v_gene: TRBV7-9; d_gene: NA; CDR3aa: ASSFKGQPQH